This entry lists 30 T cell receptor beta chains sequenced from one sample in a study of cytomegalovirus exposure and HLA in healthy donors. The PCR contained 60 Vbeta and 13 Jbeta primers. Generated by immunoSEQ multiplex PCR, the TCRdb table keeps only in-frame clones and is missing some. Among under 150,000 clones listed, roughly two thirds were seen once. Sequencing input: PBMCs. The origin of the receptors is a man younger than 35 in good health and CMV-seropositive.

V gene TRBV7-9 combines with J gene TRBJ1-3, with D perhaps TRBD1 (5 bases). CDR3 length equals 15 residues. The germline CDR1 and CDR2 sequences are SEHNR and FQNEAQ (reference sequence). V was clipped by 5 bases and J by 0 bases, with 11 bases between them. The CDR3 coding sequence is TGTGCCAGCAGCCATACAGGAGACTCTGGAAACACCATATATTTT. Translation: CASSHTGDSGNTIYF.

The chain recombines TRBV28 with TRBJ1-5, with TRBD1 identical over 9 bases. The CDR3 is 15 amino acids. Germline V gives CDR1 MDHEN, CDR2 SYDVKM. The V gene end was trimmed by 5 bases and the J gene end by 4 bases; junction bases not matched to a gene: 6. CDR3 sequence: CASSPPDRGNQPQHF. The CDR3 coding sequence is TGTGCCAGCAGTCCACCCGACAGGGGGAATCAGCCCCAGCATTTT.

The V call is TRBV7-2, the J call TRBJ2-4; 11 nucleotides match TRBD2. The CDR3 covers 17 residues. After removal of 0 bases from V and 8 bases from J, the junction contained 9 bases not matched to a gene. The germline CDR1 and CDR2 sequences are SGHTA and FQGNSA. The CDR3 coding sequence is TGTGCCAGCAGCTTAGCCCTCGGGCTAGCGGGGGGTGACATTCAGTACTTC. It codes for CASSLALGLAGGDIQYF.

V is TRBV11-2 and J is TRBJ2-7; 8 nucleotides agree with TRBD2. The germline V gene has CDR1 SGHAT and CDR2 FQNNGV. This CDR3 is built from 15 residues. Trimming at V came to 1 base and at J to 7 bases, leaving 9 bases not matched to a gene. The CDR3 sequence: CASSLARGGQGEQYV. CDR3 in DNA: TGTGCCAGCAGCTTAGCCCGGGGGGGCCAGGGAGAGCAGTACGTC.

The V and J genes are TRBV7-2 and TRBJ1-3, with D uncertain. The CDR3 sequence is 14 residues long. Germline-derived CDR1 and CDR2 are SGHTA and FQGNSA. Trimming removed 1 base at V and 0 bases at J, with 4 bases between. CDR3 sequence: CASSLGSSGNTIYF. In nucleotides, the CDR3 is TGTGCCAGCAGCTTAGGGAGCTCTGGAAACACCATATATTTT.

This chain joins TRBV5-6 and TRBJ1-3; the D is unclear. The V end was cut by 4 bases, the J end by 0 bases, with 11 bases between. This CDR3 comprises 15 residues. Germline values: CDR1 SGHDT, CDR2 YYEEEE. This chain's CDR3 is CASSRRYNSGNTIYF. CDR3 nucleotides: TGTGCCAGCAGCCGGAGGTACAACTCTGGAAACACCATATATTTT.

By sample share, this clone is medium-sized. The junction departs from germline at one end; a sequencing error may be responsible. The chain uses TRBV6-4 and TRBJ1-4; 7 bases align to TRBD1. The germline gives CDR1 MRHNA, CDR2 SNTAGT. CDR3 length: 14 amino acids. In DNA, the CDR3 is TGTGCCAGCAGTTACTCGACAGGGAGTGAAAAACTGTTTTTT. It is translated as CASSYSTGSEKLFF.

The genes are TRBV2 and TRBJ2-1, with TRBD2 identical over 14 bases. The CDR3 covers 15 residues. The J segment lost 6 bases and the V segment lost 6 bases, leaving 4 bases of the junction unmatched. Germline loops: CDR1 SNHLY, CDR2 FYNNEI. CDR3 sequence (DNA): TGTGCCAGCAGGGGACTAGCGGGGGACAGCAATGAGCAGTTCTTC. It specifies CASRGLAGDSNEQFF.

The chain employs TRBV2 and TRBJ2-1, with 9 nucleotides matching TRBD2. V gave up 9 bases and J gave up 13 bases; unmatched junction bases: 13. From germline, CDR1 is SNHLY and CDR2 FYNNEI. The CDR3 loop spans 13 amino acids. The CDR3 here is CARTTRGGGDQFF. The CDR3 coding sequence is TGTGCCAGGACAACTAGGGGCGGGGGGGACCAGTTCTTC.

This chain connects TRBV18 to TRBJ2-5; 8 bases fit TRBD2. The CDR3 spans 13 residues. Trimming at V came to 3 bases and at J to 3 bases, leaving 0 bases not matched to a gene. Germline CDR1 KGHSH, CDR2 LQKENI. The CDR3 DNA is TGTGCCAGCTCACCGGGACTAGAAGAGACCCAGTACTTC. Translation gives CASSPGLEETQYF.

The DNA for the CDR3 is TGCGCCAGCAGCCAAGATCGTCAGCGGGCCACAGATACGCAGTATTTT. This codes for CASSQDRQRATDTQYF. This chain connects TRBV4-1 to TRBJ2-3; D is perhaps TRBD2 (6 bases). The length of the CDR3 is 16 residues. V was pared by 0 bases and J by 2 bases, with 12 bases between. Germline CDR1 reads MGHRA; CDR2 reads YSYEKL.

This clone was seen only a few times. The CDR3 protein is CASSPWTTSTDTQYF. The DNA of the CDR3 is TGTGCCAGTAGTCCATGGACTACTAGCACAGATACGCAGTATTTT. J is TRBJ2-3 and V is TRBV19; a possible D gene is TRBD2 (6 bases). This CDR3 has 15 amino acids. Germline V gene data show CDR1 as LNHDA and CDR2 as SQIVND (reference sequence). Trimming took off 5 bases at V and 0 bases at J, with 12 bases between the two ends.

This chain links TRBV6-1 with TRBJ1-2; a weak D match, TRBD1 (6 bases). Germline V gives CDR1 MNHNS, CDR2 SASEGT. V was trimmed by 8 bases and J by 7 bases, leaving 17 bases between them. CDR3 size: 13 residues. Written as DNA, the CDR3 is TGTGCCAGCCGGGAGGGGGTTTTGGGTGGCTACACCTTC. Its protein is CASREGVLGGYTF.

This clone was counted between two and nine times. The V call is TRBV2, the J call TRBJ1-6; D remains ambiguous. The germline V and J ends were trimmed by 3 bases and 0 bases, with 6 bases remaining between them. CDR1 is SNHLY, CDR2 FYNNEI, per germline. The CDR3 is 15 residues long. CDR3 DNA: TGTGCCAGCAGTGACGGCGGCTCCTATAATTCACCCCTCCACTTT. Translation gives CASSDGGSYNSPLHF.

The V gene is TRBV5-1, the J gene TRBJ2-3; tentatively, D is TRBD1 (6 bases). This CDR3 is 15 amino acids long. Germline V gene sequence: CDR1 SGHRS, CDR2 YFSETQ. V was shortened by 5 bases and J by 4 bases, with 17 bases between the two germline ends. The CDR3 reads CASSRYRDQADTQYF. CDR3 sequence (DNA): TGCGCCAGCAGTCGCTACAGGGATCAAGCAGATACGCAGTATTTT.

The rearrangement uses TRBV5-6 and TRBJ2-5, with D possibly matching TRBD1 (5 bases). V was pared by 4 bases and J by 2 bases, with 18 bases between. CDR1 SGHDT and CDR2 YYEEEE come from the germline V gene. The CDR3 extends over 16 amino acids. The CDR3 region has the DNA TGTGCCAGCAGCCCCCGAGTCAGGGTCAGACAAGAGACCCAGTACTTC. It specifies CASSPRVRVRQETQYF.

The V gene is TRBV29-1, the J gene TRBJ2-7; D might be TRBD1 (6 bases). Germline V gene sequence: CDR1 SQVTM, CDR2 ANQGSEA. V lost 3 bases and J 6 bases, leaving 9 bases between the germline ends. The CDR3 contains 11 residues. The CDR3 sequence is CSVDRGAEQYF. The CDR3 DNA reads TGCAGCGTTGACAGGGGCGCCGAGCAGTACTTC.

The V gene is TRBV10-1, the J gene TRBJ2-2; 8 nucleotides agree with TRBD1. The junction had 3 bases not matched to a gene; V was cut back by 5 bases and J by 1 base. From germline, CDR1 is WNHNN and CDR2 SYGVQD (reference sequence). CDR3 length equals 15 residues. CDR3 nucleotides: TGCGCCAGCAGTTCCGGGACAGGGAACACCGGGGAGCTGTTTTTT. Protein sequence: CASSSGTGNTGELFF.

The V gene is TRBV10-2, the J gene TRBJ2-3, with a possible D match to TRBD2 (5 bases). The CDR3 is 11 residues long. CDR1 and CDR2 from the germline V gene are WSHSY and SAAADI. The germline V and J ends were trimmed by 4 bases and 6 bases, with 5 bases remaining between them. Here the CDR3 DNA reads TGCGCCAGCAGTGGGAGGGATACGCAGTATTTT. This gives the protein CASSGRDTQYF.

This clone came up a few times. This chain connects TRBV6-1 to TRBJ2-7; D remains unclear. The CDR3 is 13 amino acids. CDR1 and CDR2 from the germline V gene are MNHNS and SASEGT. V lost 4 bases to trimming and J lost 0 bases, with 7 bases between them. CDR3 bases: TGTGCCAGCAGTGGGGCTCACTCCTACGAGCAGTACTTC. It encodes CASSGAHSYEQYF.

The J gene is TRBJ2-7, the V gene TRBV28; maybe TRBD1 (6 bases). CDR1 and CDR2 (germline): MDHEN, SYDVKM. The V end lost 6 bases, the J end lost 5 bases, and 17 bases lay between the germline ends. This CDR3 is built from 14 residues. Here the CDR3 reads CASSESWQGNEQYF. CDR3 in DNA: TGTGCCAGCAGCGAGAGTTGGCAGGGGAACGAGCAGTACTTC. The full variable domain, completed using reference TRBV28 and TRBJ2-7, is DVKVTQSSRYLVKRTGEKVFLECVQDMDHENMFWYRQDPGLGLRLIYFSYDVKMKEKGDIPEGYSVSREKKERFSLILESASTNQTSMYLCASSESWQGNEQYFGPGTRLTVT.

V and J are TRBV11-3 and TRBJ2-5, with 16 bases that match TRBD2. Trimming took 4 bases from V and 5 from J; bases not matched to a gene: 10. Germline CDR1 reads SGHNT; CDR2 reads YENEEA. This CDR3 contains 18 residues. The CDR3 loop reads CASSSGLAGGPEIETQYF. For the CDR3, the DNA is TGTGCCAGCAGCTCGGGACTAGCGGGGGGGCCAGAGATTGAGACCCAGTACTTC.

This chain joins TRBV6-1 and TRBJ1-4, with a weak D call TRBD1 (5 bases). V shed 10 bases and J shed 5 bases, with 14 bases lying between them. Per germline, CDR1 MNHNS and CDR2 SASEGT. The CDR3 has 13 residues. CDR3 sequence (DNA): TGTGCCACCCTGGGGACTAACAATGAAAAACTGTTTTTT. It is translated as CATLGTNNEKLFF.

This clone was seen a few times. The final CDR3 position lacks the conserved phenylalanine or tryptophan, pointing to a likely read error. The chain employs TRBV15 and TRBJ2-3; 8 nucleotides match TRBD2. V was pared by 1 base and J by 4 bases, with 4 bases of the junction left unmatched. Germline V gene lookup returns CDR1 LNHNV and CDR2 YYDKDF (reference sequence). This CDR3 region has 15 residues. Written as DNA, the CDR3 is TGTGCCACCAGCAGAGGCGGGGGGAGTTCAGATACGCAGTATCTT. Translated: CATSRGGGSSDTQYL.

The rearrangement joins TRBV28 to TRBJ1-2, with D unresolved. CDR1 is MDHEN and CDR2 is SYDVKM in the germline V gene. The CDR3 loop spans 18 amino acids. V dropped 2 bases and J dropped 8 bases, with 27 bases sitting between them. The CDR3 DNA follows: TGTGCCAGCAGTTTAACGGCAGCAACCTTCGTAACAGCTTGGGGCTACACCTTC. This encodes CASSLTAATFVTAWGYTF.

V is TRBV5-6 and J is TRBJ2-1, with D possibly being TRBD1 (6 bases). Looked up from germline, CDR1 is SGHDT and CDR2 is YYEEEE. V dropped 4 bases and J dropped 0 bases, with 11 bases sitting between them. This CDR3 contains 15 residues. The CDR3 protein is CASSLRGGSYNEQFF. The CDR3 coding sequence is TGTGCCAGCAGCCTCAGAGGGGGCTCCTACAATGAGCAGTTCTTC.

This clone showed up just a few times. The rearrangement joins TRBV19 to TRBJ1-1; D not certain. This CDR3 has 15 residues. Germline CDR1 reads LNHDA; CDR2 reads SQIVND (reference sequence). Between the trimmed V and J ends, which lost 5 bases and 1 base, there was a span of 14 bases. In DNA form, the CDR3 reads TGTGCCAGTAGTCGAATTGAAATAGAGAACACTGAAGCTTTCTTT. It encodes CASSRIEIENTEAFF.

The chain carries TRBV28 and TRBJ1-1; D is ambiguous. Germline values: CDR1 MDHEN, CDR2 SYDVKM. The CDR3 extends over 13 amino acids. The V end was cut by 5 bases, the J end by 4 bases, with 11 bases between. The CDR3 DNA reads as TGTGCCAGCAGTAAAGGACTCGGCACTGAAGCTTTCTTT. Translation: CASSKGLGTEAFF.

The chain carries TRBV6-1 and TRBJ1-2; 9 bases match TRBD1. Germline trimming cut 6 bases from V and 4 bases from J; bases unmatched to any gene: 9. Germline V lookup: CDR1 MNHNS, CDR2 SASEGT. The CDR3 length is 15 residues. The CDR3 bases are TGTGCCAGCAGCGTAATTACAGGGGGCCTCTATGGCTACACCTTC. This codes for CASSVITGGLYGYTF.

Here the CDR3 DNA reads TGTGCCAGCAGTGTTGGACAGGCCTATGGCTACACCTTC. This sequence encodes CASSVGQAYGYTF. This sequence joins TRBV2 and TRBJ1-2, with 7 bases identical to TRBD1. Losses at the gene ends were 4 bases for V and 4 bases for J; bases not matched to a gene: 3. This CDR3 comprises 13 residues. Germline V lookup: CDR1 SNHLY, CDR2 FYNNEI.